Presented here are 23 T cell receptor beta chains from one specimen sequenced in a study of shared clonotypes between healthy human individuals. Data came from immunoSEQ multiplex PCR; TCRdb stores just in-frame clones and leaves some out. The sample carries about 460,000 clones, roughly 80% recorded once. Sequences were obtained from PBMCs. Source of these receptors: a middle-aged woman in good health. Some clones in this sample may be carry-over from other donors' samples.

This clone has a single count. Mismatch with germline at one junction end may stem from a read error. Other DNA sequences in this sample translate to the same CDR3. The chain uses TRBV4-1 and TRBJ1-4, with TRBD1 matching over 10 bases. Germline V gene sequence: CDR1 MGHRA, CDR2 YSYEKL. The CDR3 is 15 amino acids. CDR3 in amino acids: CASSYRQGAKEKLLF. Here the CDR3 DNA reads TGCGCCAGCAGTTACAGACAGGGGGCGAAAGAAAAACTGCTTTTT.

V and J are TRBV27 and TRBJ2-7; 11 bases align to TRBD1. V lost 8 bases, J lost 7 bases, and 7 bases stayed unmatched. The CDR3 consists of 13 residues. CDR1 and CDR2 from the germline V gene are MNHEY and SMNVEV (reference sequence). CDR3 DNA: TGTGCCAGCCGCAGGACAGGGGGCCTGGAGCAGTACTTC. It yields the protein CASRRTGGLEQYF.

The chain has TRBV9 and TRBJ2-2, with a possible D match to TRBD1 (5 bases). The CDR3 spans 13 residues. The germline gives CDR1 SGDLS, CDR2 YYNGEE. The V and J ends lost 6 bases and 3 bases respectively, with 9 bases between them. The CDR3 region is CASTLGDTGELFF. The DNA for the CDR3 is TGTGCCAGCACCCTAGGGGACACCGGGGAGCTGTTTTTT.

This clone turned up a few times. The V and J genes are TRBV5-6 and TRBJ2-5; D is unclear. The J call is doubtful: the DNA matches TRBJ2-7 better. The germline V gene has CDR1 SGHDT and CDR2 YYEEEE. The CDR3 is made up of 12 amino acids. DNA of the CDR3: TGTGCCAGCAGCTTGGGCCATTACGAGCAGTACTTC. It codes for CASSLGHYEQYF.

This clone appeared a few times. The same CDR3 arises from other DNA sequences in this sample as well. The genes are TRBV18 and TRBJ1-6; D is possibly TRBD1 (5 bases). Per germline, CDR1 KGHSH and CDR2 LQKENI. CDR3 size: 16 residues. Trimming pared 6 bases from V and 5 bases from J, leaving 17 bases between. CDR3 nucleotides: TGTGCCAGCTCCCCGTTCCCGAGGGGAAATAATTCACCCCTCCACTTT. It yields the protein CASSPFPRGNNSPLHF. Together with reference TRBV18 and TRBJ1-6, the CDR3 gives the full variable domain: NAGVMQNPRHLVRRRGQEARLRCSPMKGHSHVYWYRQLPEEGLKFMVYLQKENIIDESGMPKERFSAEFPKEGPSILRIQQVVRGDSAAYFCASSPFPRGNNSPLHFGNGTRLTVT.

This clone was observed a few times. A far larger clone is one base from this, pointing to a likely read error. V is TRBV30 and J is TRBJ1-1, with D perhaps TRBD1 (5 bases). Germline-derived CDR1 and CDR2 are GTSNPN and SVGIG (reference sequence). There are 12 residues in the CDR3. The CDR3 reads CAWKRGSTEASF. The CDR3 DNA sequence: TGTGCCTGGAAGCGGGGGTCCACTGAAGCTTCCTTT. The full variable domain, its missing parts supplied by reference TRBV30 and TRBJ1-1, is SQTIHQWPATLVQPVGSPLSLECTVEGTSNPNLYWYRQAAGRGLQLLFYSVGIGQISSEVPQNLSASRPQDRQFILSSKKLLLSDSGFYLCAWKRGSTEASFGQGTRLTVV.

A word on this clone: This may stem from a read error, because a much larger clone lies one nucleotide away. The sample contains more than one DNA sequence encoding this CDR3. The chain joins TRBV2 to TRBJ1-5; D call uncertain. The CDR3 sequence is 12 residues long. Looked up from germline, CDR1 is SNHLY and CDR2 is FYNNEI. CDR3 nucleotide sequence: TGCGCCAGCAGTGGGCCGGGTGAAGCCCAGCATTTT. Its translation: CASSGPGEAQHF.

The chain links TRBV5-8 to TRBJ2-1; 12 bases map to TRBD2. Germline CDR1 reads SGHTS; CDR2 reads YDEGEE. V was clipped by 4 bases and J by 2 bases; unmatched bases: 7. The CDR3 loop spans 17 amino acids. The CDR3: CASSLGLAGPTYNEQFF. The CDR3 DNA reads TGTGCCAGCAGCCTCGGACTAGCGGGACCCACCTACAATGAGCAGTTCTTC.

V is TRBV9 and J is TRBJ2-1; 12 bases align to TRBD1. With V trimmed by 1 base and J by 7 bases, 3 bases remained unmatched. Germline CDR1 and CDR2: SGDLS and YYNGEE. The CDR3 contains 15 residues. The CDR3 here is CASSVRDRGQNEQFF. The CDR3 DNA sequence: TGTGCCAGCAGCGTACGGGACAGGGGGCAAAATGAGCAGTTCTTC.

The rearrangement joins TRBV5-5 to TRBJ2-7; D is unresolved. This CDR3 region has 12 residues. Germline V lookup: CDR1 SGHKS, CDR2 YYEKEE (reference sequence). V gave up 3 bases and J gave up 4 bases, with 8 bases separating them. In DNA, the CDR3 is TGTGCCAGCAGCTGGGCCGATTACGAGCAGTACTTC. Translation: CASSWADYEQYF.

This clone was found many times. The identical CDR3 is also encoded by other nucleotide sequences in the sample. The genes are TRBV9 and TRBJ1-2; no reliable D call. CDR3 length: 15 amino acids. Germline loops: CDR1 SGDLS, CDR2 YYNGEE. Trimming stripped 0 bases from V and 1 base from J, with 10 bases between. The CDR3 sequence is CASSVGAEYNYGYTF. In DNA, the CDR3 is TGTGCCAGCAGCGTAGGGGCGGAATATAACTATGGCTACACCTTC.

The chain carries TRBV27 and TRBJ2-3; D could derive from TRBD1 or TRBD2 (6 bases each). CDR3 length: 15 residues. The germline CDR1 and CDR2 sequences are MNHEY and SMNVEV (reference sequence). V lost 8 bases, J lost 8 bases, and 23 bases lay in between. The CDR3 spells CASPRRGARPGTQYF. The CDR3 DNA reads TGTGCCAGCCCGAGAAGGGGGGCCCGACCGGGTACGCAGTATTTT.

The CDR3 sequence is CASSPGPRETQYF. The CDR3, as DNA: TGTGCCAGCAGCCCGGGACCTAGGGAGACCCAGTACTTC. The chain couples TRBV7-2 to TRBJ2-5, with D perhaps given as TRBD1 or TRBD2 (5 bases each). This CDR3 is 13 amino acids long. V lost 5 bases and J lost 5, with 12 bases in between. Germline V CDR1 and CDR2: SGHTA, FQGNSA. The complete variable domain, with remaining parts taken from reference TRBV7-2 and TRBJ2-5, reads GAGVSQSPSNKVTEKGKDVELRCDPISGHTALYWYRQSLGQGLEFLIYFQGNSAPDKSGLPSDRFSAERTGGSVSTLTIQRTQQEDSAVYLCASSPGPRETQYFGPGTRLLVL.

The chain employs TRBV30 and TRBJ2-7; tentative D call: TRBD2 (5 bases). The ends were cut back, 0 bases at V and 3 bases at J, with 18 bases in the middle. The CDR3 is made up of 16 amino acids. Germline V lookup: CDR1 GTSNPN, CDR2 SVGIG (reference sequence). DNA of the CDR3: TGTGCCTGGAGTGTACTAGGCGGACGGAAGGGCTACGAGCAGTACTTC. Its protein product is CAWSVLGGRKGYEQYF.

This clone turned up a few times. DNA of the CDR3: TGTGCCAGCAGCTTAGATCTGGGGACAGGGGCCTACGAGCAGTACTTC. This sequence encodes CASSLDLGTGAYEQYF. This chain links TRBV11-2 with TRBJ2-7; 10 bases agree with TRBD1. The junction had 4 bases not matched to a gene; V was cut back by 0 bases and J by 2 bases. Germline V lookup: CDR1 SGHAT, CDR2 FQNNGV. This CDR3 comprises 16 residues. The full variable domain, rest sourced from reference TRBV11-2 and TRBJ2-7, is EAGVAQSPRYKIIEKRQSVAFWCNPISGHATLYWYQQILGQGPKLLIQFQNNGVVDDSQLPKDRFSAERLKGVDSTLKIQPAKLEDSAVYLCASSLDLGTGAYEQYFGPGTRLTVT.

The V gene is TRBV5-1, the J gene TRBJ2-5; TRBD2 matches at 12 bases. The CDR3 runs to 14 residues. Germline CDR1 and CDR2: SGHRS and YFSETQ. J lost 3 bases, V lost 5 bases, and 2 bases had no gene match. CDR3 loop: CASSWTSGKETQYF. The DNA of the CDR3 is TGCGCCAGCAGTTGGACTAGCGGGAAAGAGACCCAGTACTTC.

About this clone itself: A far more abundant clone sits one base away, making this likely a read error. This chain joins TRBV4-1 and TRBJ1-1; possible D gene TRBD1, 5 bases. There are 15 residues in the CDR3. The germline CDR1 and CDR2 sequences are MGHRA and YSYEKL. V lost 4 bases to trimming and J lost 4 bases, with 16 bases between them. The CDR3 bases are TGCGCCAGCAGCCCGTCCAGCGGGGACGGCACTGAAGCTTTCTTT. It encodes CASSPSSGDGTEAFF.

V gene TRBV5-4 combines with J gene TRBJ1-1; D is unresolved. V was shortened by 1 base and J by 1 base, with 8 bases between the two germline ends. Germline assignment: CDR1 SGHNT and CDR2 YYREEE (reference sequence). The CDR3 runs to 14 residues. CDR3 loop: CASSLRQANTEAFF. The CDR3, as DNA: TGTGCCAGCAGCTTGCGGCAGGCGAACACTGAAGCTTTCTTT.

The rearrangement links TRBV30 to TRBJ1-3, with D possibly being TRBD1 (5 bases). The germline V gene has CDR1 GTSNPN and CDR2 SVGIG (reference sequence). This CDR3 comprises 15 residues. V lost 1 base and J 0 bases, leaving 10 bases between the germline ends. DNA of the CDR3: TGTGCCTGGAGTGCTGGACATAACTCTGGAAACACCATATATTTT. The encoded protein is CAWSAGHNSGNTIYF. The whole variable domain, remainder taken from reference TRBV30 and TRBJ1-3, is SQTIHQWPATLVQPVGSPLSLECTVEGTSNPNLYWYRQAAGRGLQLLFYSVGIGQISSEVPQNLSASRPQDRQFILSSKKLLLSDSGFYLCAWSAGHNSGNTIYFGEGSWLTVV.

Of note for this clone: Other DNA sequences in this specimen translate into the identical CDR3. The chain combines TRBV4-2 with TRBJ2-1; D unclear. Per the germline V gene, CDR1 is LGHNA and CDR2 is YNFKEQ. Trimming pared 0 bases from V and 5 bases from J, leaving 5 bases between. The CDR3 runs 13 residues. The CDR3 DNA follows: TGTGCCAGCAGCCAAGATCGAGACAATGAGCAGTTCTTC. Protein sequence: CASSQDRDNEQFF.

This chain links TRBV29-1 with TRBJ2-7, with D possibly called TRBD1 or TRBD2 (5 bases each). Germline CDR1 and CDR2: SQVTM and ANQGSEA. CDR3 length: 11 residues. V lost 6 bases, J lost 4 bases, and 10 bases lay in between. The CDR3 spells CSVRDHYEQYF. The CDR3 bases are TGCAGCGTACGGGACCATTACGAGCAGTACTTC.

This clone occurred a few times. The chain employs TRBV28 and TRBJ1-2; 7 bases match TRBD1. CDR1 and CDR2 from the germline V gene are MDHEN and SYDVKM. The CDR3 spans 15 residues. The V gene end was trimmed by 8 bases and the J gene end by 1 base; junction bases not matched to a gene: 10. The CDR3 is CASLDRTGHNYGYTF. Written as DNA, the CDR3 is TGTGCCAGCCTCGACCGGACAGGCCATAACTATGGCTACACCTTC.

The V call is TRBV9, the J call TRBJ2-2; 7 nucleotides align to TRBD2. This CDR3 has 16 amino acids. Unmatched junction bases numbered 7, after V lost 0 bases and J lost 5 bases. Germline V lookup: CDR1 SGDLS, CDR2 YYNGEE. The CDR3 protein is CASSVEQAGITGELFF. The DNA of the CDR3 is TGTGCCAGCAGCGTAGAGCAAGCGGGAATAACCGGGGAGCTGTTTTTT.